This T cell receptor beta chain stems from a study of blood T cell repertoires in COVID-19. Study-level background: The cDNA or gDNA used as material had been derived from T cells, B-cell-depleted T cells, or PBMCs.

Germline values: CDR1 MNHEY, CDR2 SVGAGI. Germline trimming cut 6 bases from V and 1 base from J; bases unmatched to any gene: 9. The CDR3 extends over 15 amino acids. How the authors handled the data: Counts of nucleated cells, estimated from reference gene primer amplification, were obtained. Only in-frame clones appear in the TCRdb table, and some are missing; sequencing was by immunoSEQ multiplex PCR. V and J calls and clone size are given by that table; D and trimming were obtained from the DNA. The sample carries roughly 170,000 clones, roughly nine tenths recorded once. Sequenced sample: peripheral blood. This rearrangement joins TRBV6-5 to TRBJ2-7; 7 nucleotides agree with TRBD2. The TCR sequence derives from a man aged 70 or older with active or convalescent COVID-19. CDR3: CASRGFTGGSYEQYF. The CDR3 DNA follows: TGTGCCAGCAGGGGTTTCACGGGAGGATCCTACGAGCAGTACTTC.